This is a list of T cell receptor beta chains from one sample in a study of blood T cell repertoires in COVID-19. The method was immunoSEQ multiplex PCR; TCRdb's version includes in-frame clones alone and lacks a portion of them. The table has fewer than 500,000 clones, roughly 90% seen once. Sequencing was done on a sample of peripheral blood. The receptors derive from a woman between 25 and 40 years old with active or convalescent COVID-19. The CDR3 runs from the conserved cysteine through the conserved F or W. D genes are given only for firm matches.

J,D,V,CDR3
TRBJ2-1,-,TRBV10-2,CASRREVGVNEQFF
TRBJ1-1,TRBD1,TRBV2,CASSGTGGYVGTEAFF
TRBJ2-2,TRBD1,TRBV7-6,CASSPDRGAGELFF
TRBJ2-2,-,TRBV6-5,CASSPWQGPGELFF
TRBJ2-1,TRBD2,TRBV11-2,CASSLLDERDLSSYNEQFF
TRBJ2-7,TRBD1,TRBV4-1,CASSQEDRVSYEQYF
TRBJ1-2,-,TRBV4-2,CASSQEERNYGYTF
TRBJ1-1,-,TRBV28,CASSQDRNTEAFF
TRBJ1-1,-,TRBV5-5,CASSPLDTNTEAFF
TRBJ1-4,TRBD1,TRBV13,CASSLMVRGEKLFF
TRBJ2-1,TRBD2,TRBV2,CASRDTSGGLNEQFF
TRBJ2-7,TRBD2,TRBV4-2,CASSQVVSGSYEQYF
TRBJ1-4,TRBD1,TRBV14,CASSQRPGQVNEKLFF
TRBJ1-1,-,TRBV9,CASSVQGPDTEAFF
TRBJ1-2,TRBD1,TRBV9,CASSVTTGTGYGYTF
TRBJ1-3,-,TRBV9,CASSVGFSGRRLGTGNTIYF
TRBJ2-7,TRBD1,TRBV3-1/TRBV3-2,CASSLDRGRYEQYF
TRBJ2-2,-,TRBV2,CASRQVNTGELFF
TRBJ1-2,-,TRBV10-2,CASSETGTNYGYTF
TRBJ1-5,TRBD1,TRBV2,CASSRTGGNQPQHF
TRBJ1-2,TRBD1,TRBV3-1/TRBV3-2,CASSQDGDRGLWGYTF
TRBJ1-4,-,TRBV14,CASSQAGQPKNEKLFF
TRBJ1-3,-,TRBV29-1,CSVEDAGDLSGNTIYF
TRBJ1-5,-,TRBV5-6,CASSLDDRRNQPQHF
TRBJ2-1,TRBD2,TRBV7-9,CASSLARAGGLDEQFF
TRBJ2-3,-,TRBV18,CASSPPTVTDTQYF
TRBJ1-2,TRBD1,TRBV3-1/TRBV3-2,CASNPGQGNYGYTF
TRBJ1-4,TRBD1,TRBV7-6,CASSISAGGTNEKLFF
TRBJ1-3,-,TRBV29-1,CSVPAGNTIYF
TRBJ1-6,-,TRBV7-9,CASAGESSYNSPLHF
TRBJ2-3,TRBD2,TRBV5-4,CASSPGLAGGNTQYF
TRBJ1-4,-,TRBV30,CALEKQYEKLFF
TRBJ2-2,TRBD1,TRBV2,CASIEQGDTGELFF
TRBJ1-5,TRBD1,TRBV7-8,CASSSRDRGNQPQHF
TRBJ1-2,-,TRBV9,CASSLNARVGYYGYTF
TRBJ1-2,TRBD1,TRBV29-1,CSVYRTGGYGYTF
TRBJ1-1,-,TRBV12-3/TRBV12-4,CASSFGPSTEAFF
TRBJ2-1,-,TRBV27,CASSIPSNEQFF
TRBJ1-5,TRBD1,TRBV27,CASRTGYQPQHF
TRBJ1-2,-,TRBV19,CASTGVFRGRNYGYTF
TRBJ2-7,TRBD1,TRBV19,CASSATGDLSYEQYF
TRBJ1-3,TRBD1,TRBV3-1/TRBV3-2,CASSLRMLQGISGNTIYF
TRBJ2-1,TRBD1,TRBV6-5,CASRRDSYNEQFF
TRBJ2-1,-,TRBV11-2,CASSLDRRGEQFF
TRBJ1-1,-,TRBV7-9,CASSLLGLEAFF
TRBJ1-2,TRBD1,TRBV6-5,CASSYSGQGTYGYTF
TRBJ2-6,-,TRBV2,CASSEEGSGANVLTF
TRBJ2-5,-,TRBV6-5,CATVAVGVLETQYF
TRBJ1-2,TRBD1,TRBV5-1,CASSGSRQGGNYGYTF
TRBJ2-3,TRBD2,TRBV7-9,CASSLGTSGSDTQYF